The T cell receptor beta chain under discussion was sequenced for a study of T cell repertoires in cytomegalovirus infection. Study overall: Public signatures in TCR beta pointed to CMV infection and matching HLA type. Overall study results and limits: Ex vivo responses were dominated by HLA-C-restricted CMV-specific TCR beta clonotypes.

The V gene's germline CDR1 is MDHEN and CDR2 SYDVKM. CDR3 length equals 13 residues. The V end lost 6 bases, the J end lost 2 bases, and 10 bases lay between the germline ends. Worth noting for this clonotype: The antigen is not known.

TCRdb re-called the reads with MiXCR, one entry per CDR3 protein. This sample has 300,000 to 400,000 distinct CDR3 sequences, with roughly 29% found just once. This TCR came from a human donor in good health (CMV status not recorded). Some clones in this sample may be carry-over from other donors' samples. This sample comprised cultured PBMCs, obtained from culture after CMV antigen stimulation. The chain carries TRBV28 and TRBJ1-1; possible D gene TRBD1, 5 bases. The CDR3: CASRTAHNTEAFF. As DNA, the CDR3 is TGTGCCAGCAGGACAGCTCATAACACTGAAGCTTTCTTT.